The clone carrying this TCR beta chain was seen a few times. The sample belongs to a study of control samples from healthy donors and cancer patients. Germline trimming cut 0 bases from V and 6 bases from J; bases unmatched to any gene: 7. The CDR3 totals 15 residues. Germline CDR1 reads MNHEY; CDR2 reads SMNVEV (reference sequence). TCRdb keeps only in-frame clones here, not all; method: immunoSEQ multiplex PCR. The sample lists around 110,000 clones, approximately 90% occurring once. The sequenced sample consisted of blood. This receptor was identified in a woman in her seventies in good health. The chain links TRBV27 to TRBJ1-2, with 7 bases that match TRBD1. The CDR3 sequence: CASSLSRGGADGYTF. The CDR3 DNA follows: TGTGCCAGCAGTTTATCGAGAGGGGGCGCGGATGGCTACACCTTC.